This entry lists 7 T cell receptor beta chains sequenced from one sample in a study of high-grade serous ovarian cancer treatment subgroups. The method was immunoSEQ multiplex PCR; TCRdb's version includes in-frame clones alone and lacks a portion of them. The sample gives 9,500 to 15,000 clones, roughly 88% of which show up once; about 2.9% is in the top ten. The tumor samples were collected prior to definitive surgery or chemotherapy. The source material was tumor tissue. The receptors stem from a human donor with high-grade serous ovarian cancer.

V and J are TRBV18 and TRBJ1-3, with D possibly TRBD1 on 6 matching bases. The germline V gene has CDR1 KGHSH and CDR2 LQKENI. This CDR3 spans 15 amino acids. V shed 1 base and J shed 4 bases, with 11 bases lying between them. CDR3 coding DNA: TGTGCCAGCTCACCACGACAGGCGGGAGGAAACACCATATATTTT. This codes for CASSPRQAGGNTIYF.

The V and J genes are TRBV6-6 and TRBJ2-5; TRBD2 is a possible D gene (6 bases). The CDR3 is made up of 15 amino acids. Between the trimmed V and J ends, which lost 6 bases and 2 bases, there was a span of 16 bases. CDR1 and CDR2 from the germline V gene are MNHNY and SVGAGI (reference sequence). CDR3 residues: CASSPSGVTQETQYF. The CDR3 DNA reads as TGTGCCAGCAGCCCCTCGGGAGTTACTCAAGAGACCCAGTACTTC.

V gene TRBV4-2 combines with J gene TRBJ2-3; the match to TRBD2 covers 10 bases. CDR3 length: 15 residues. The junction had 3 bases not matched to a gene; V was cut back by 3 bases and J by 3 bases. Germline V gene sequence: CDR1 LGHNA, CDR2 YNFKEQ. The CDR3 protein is CASSQSGGVTDTQYF. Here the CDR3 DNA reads TGTGCCAGCAGCCAGAGCGGGGGGGTAACAGATACGCAGTATTTT.

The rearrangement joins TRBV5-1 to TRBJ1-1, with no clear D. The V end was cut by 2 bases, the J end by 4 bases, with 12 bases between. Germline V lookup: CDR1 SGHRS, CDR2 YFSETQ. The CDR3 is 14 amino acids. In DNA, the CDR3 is TGCGCCAGCAGCTTCGCAGCAGAGAGCACTGAAGCTTTCTTT. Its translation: CASSFAAESTEAFF.

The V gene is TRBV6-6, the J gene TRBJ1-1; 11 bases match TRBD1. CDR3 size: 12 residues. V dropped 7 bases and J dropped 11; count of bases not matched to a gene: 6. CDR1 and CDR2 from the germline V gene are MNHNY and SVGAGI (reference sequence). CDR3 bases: TGTGCCAGCAAGGGGGGACAGGGGGGGGCTTTCTTT. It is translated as CASKGGQGGAFF.

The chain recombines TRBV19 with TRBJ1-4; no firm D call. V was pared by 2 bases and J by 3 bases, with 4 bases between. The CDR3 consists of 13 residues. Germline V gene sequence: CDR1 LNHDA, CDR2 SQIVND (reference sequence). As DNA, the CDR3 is TGTGCCAGTAGTATACAGGCTAATGAAAAACTGTTTTTT. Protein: CASSIQANEKLFF.

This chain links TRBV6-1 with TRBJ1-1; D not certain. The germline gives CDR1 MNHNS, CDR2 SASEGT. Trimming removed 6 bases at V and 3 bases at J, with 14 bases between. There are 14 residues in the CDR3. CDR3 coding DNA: TGTGCCAGCAGATCCCCCCTTGGGTACACTGAAGCTTTCTTT. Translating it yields CASRSPLGYTEAFF.